This T cell receptor (beta chain) was identified in a study of OX40 agonist ivuxolimab in advanced cancers. Looking at the study overall: In this trial design, patients received ivuxolimab intravenously at 0.01 to 10 mg/kg every 2 weeks. The diagnoses of dose-escalation patients were hepatocellular carcinoma, melanoma, renal cell or head and neck cancer. Whole-study findings and limits: Researchers did not establish what antigens the expanded peripheral T cells target.

The table came from immunoSEQ multiplex PCR; TCRdb's copy has only in-frame clones and leaves some out. Here the sample spans around 90,000 clones, about 94% being singletons. On cycle 4 day 1 and cycle 7 day 1, as well as at baseline, blood was sampled. Looked up from germline, CDR1 is MDHEN and CDR2 is SYDVKM. V lost 8 bases and J lost 2, with 14 bases in between. This CDR3 contains 14 residues. This clone has only a few counts. The target antigen is unknown. This TCR derives from an adult with an advanced solid tumor such as melanoma, head and neck, liver or kidney cancer. The rearrangement links TRBV28 to TRBJ2-3; D might be TRBD2 (6 bases). Sequencing used CD4+ or CD8+ T cells sorted from blood, obtained in a trial of the OX40 agonist ivuxolimab. CDR3 nucleotides: TGTGCCAGCCCCCCGGGGGTACTCACAGATACGCAGTATTTT. Protein product: CASPPGVLTDTQYF. The complete variable domain, with remaining parts taken from reference TRBV28 and TRBJ2-3, reads DVKVTQSSRYLVKRTGEKVFLECVQDMDHENMFWYRQDPGLGLRLIYFSYDVKMKEKGDIPEGYSVSREKKERFSLILESASTNQTSMYLCASPPGVLTDTQYFGPGTRLTVL.